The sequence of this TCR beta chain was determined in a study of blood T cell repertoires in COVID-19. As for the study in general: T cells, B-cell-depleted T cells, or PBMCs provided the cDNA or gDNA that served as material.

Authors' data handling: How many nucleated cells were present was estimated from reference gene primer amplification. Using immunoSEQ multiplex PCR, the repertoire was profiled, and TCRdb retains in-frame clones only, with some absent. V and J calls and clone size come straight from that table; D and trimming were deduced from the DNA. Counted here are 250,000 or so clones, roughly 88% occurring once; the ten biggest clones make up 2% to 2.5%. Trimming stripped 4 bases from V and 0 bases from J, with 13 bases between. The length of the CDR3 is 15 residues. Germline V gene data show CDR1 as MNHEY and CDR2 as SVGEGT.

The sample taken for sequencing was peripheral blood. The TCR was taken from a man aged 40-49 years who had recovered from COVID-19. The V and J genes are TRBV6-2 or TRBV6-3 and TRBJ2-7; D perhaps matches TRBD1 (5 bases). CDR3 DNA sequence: TGTGCCAGCAGTTCACAGGTTTCCAGCTCCTACGAGCAGTACTTC. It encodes CASSSQVSSSYEQYF.